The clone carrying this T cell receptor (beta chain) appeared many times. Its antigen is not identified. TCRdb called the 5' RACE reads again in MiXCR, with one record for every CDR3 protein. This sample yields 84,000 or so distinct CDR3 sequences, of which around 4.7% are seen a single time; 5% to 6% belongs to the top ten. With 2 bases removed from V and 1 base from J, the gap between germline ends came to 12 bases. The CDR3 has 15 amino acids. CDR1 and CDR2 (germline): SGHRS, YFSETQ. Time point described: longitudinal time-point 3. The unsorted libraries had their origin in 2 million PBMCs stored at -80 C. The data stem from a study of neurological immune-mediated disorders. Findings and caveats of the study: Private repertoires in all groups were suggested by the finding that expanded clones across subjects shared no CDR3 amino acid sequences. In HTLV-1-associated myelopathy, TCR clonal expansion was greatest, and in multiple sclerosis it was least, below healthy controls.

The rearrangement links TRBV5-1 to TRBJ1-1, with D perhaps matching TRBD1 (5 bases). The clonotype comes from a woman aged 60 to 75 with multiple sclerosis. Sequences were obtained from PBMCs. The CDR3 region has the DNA TGCGCCAGCAGCTTCGGGACGGCTCCGAACACTGAAGCTTTCTTT. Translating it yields CASSFGTAPNTEAFF.